This is a list of T cell receptor beta chains from one sample in a study of blood T cell repertoires in COVID-19. Sequencing used immunoSEQ multiplex PCR; TCRdb keeps in-frame clones, though not all of them. Counted here are about 160,000 clones, roughly 90% occurring once; the ten biggest clones make up about 6.3%. The sequencing sample was made of PBMCs or T cells enriched from blood (not recorded which). The receptors come from a woman between 50 and 59 years old who had recovered from COVID-19. Both conserved end residues are trimmed from each CDR3.

TRBV12-5,TRBJ1-1,ASGLTGSNTEAF
TRBV7-9,TRBJ1-1,ASSLLSAFEAF
TRBV5-1,TRBJ2-1,ASSFQGVTYNEQF
TRBV10-2,TRBJ2-3,ASSETRSTDTQY
TRBV4-3,TRBJ2-1,ASSLRRTESSYNEQF
TRBV15,TRBJ1-5,ATSTLQGTSNQPQH
TRBV11-3,TRBJ2-3,ASSSVGGVADTQY
TRBV10-3,TRBJ1-5,AISVSNLNQPQH
TRBV12-3/TRBV12-4,TRBJ1-2,ASSPPANYGYT
TRBV5-1,TRBJ2-3,ASSFGGATDTQY
TRBV5-4,TRBJ1-2,ASSSEVELRDGYT
TRBV10-3,TRBJ2-1,AISPGDRYEQF
TRBV27,TRBJ1-2,ASSPGQSYGYT
TRBV5-8,TRBJ1-4,ASSEVEKLF
TRBV9,TRBJ2-2,ASSFTGVNTGELF
TRBV7-2,TRBJ1-1,ASSLAANVNTEAF
TRBV11-1,TRBJ2-3,ASTLWASTDTQY
TRBV12-5,TRBJ1-4,ASGYTLTLRGQGEKLF
TRBV7-3,TRBJ1-1,ASNVDSNTEAF
TRBV12-3/TRBV12-4,TRBJ1-4,ASSGRGEEKLF
TRBV5-6,TRBJ2-7,ASSLPSRFGEQY
TRBV19,TRBJ1-2,ASSIRGLANYGYT
TRBV3-1/TRBV3-2,TRBJ1-6,ASSQGPRGSSYNSPLH
TRBV18,TRBJ2-1,ASSPRSGQGGNEQF
TRBV19,TRBJ2-7,ASSILPGAGEQY
TRBV7-2,TRBJ1-5,ASSGREQGGNQPQH
TRBV6-4,TRBJ2-7,ASSDNVGGEQY
TRBV19,TRBJ2-3,ASRERTVTDTQY
TRBV19,TRBJ1-5,ASSMRDSRNQPQH
TRBV27,TRBJ2-7,ASSEGALYEQY
TRBV11-2,TRBJ2-7,ASSPDRINEQY
TRBV10-3,TRBJ2-7,AISSGGAYEQY
TRBV5-5,TRBJ2-7,ASSLGSVSEQY
TRBV6-5,TRBJ2-5,ASSGQGRETQY
TRBV6-6,TRBJ1-1,ASSPGFSTEAF
TRBV9,TRBJ1-1,ASSPWGGMNTEAF
TRBV29-1,TRBJ2-5,SVQGLGETQY
TRBV6-2/TRBV6-3,TRBJ2-7,ASSDVEVWSYEQY
TRBV18,TRBJ1-2,ASSPGRVAYGYT
TRBV7-2,TRBJ1-6,ASSLGRAGTYNSPLH
TRBV3-1/TRBV3-2,TRBJ2-5,ASSQGQRGAQETQY
TRBV23-1,TRBJ1-2,ASSQSRGSVTNYGYT